A selection of T cell receptor beta chains follows, all from one sample in a study of blood T cell repertoires in COVID-19. This table comes from immunoSEQ multiplex PCR, and its TCRdb copy is limited to in-frame clones, with some not included. The repertoire holds roughly 270,000 clones, less than 85% seen once, with around 2.3% in the top ten. Sequencing used PBMCs or T cells enriched from blood (not recorded which). The receptors originated from a woman aged 45 to 65 who had recovered from COVID-19. The CDR3 runs from the conserved cysteine through the conserved F or W. Fields, in order: D gene, clone size, J gene, V gene, CDR3 DNA, CDR3 protein. D genes are given only for firm matches. Rows give clone size only sometimes, using once, few, many, or a class for an expanded clone.

d_call: NA
clone_size: NA
j_call: TRBJ1-2
v_call: TRBV21-1
cdr3_nt: TGTGCCAGCAGCAATCGGGGACCGGGAGCCGGCGGCTACACCTTC
cdr3_aa: CASSNRGPGAGGYTF

d_call: TRBD1
clone_size: NA
j_call: TRBJ1-2
v_call: TRBV10-3
cdr3_nt: TGTGCCATCAGTCCCCCAGGGACAGGGACTCCTGGCTACACCTTC
cdr3_aa: CAISPPGTGTPGYTF

d_call: TRBD2
clone_size: many
j_call: TRBJ2-7
v_call: TRBV4-2
cdr3_nt: TGTGCCAGCAGCCCGACCGGGACTAGCGGGGGTTACGAGCAGTACTTC
cdr3_aa: CASSPTGTSGGYEQYF

d_call: NA
clone_size: NA
j_call: TRBJ1-6
v_call: TRBV7-9
cdr3_nt: TGTGCCAGCAGCTTGAACTCAGGGCTTAATTCACCCCTCCACTTT
cdr3_aa: CASSLNSGLNSPLHF

d_call: NA
clone_size: few
j_call: TRBJ1-1
v_call: TRBV7-9
cdr3_nt: TGTGCCAGCAGCCTAAGTTGGAACACTGAAGCTTTCTTT
cdr3_aa: CASSLSWNTEAFF

d_call: NA
clone_size: NA
j_call: TRBJ2-1
v_call: TRBV11-2
cdr3_nt: TGTGCCAGCAGCTCCCAGACTGCAAGCTCCTACAATGAGCAGTTCTTC
cdr3_aa: CASSSQTASSYNEQFF

d_call: TRBD1
clone_size: NA
j_call: TRBJ1-3
v_call: TRBV29-1
cdr3_nt: TGCAGCGTTGCCACCGGGACAGGCGGAAACACCATATATTTT
cdr3_aa: CSVATGTGGNTIYF

d_call: NA
clone_size: NA
j_call: TRBJ1-2
v_call: TRBV30
cdr3_nt: TGTGCCTGGACTGTGGGGGCGCTCGGCTACACCTTC
cdr3_aa: CAWTVGALGYTF

d_call: NA
clone_size: NA
j_call: TRBJ2-7
v_call: TRBV7-2
cdr3_nt: TGTGCCAGCAGTGTACGGGGTAGGTACGACTACGAGCAGTACTTC
cdr3_aa: CASSVRGRYDYEQYF

d_call: TRBD1
clone_size: NA
j_call: TRBJ1-1
v_call: TRBV6-5
cdr3_nt: TGTGCCAGCAGGGGACAGGGTTGGACTGAAGCTTTCTTT
cdr3_aa: CASRGQGWTEAFF

d_call: TRBD2
clone_size: NA
j_call: TRBJ2-7
v_call: TRBV18
cdr3_nt: TGTGCCAGCTCCCCACCTGTCCGACGGGAGGGGCAGTACTTC
cdr3_aa: CASSPPVRREGQYF

d_call: TRBD1
clone_size: NA
j_call: TRBJ1-3
v_call: TRBV7-9
cdr3_nt: TGTGCCAGCAGCTTAGCGCAACAGGGGGAGAACACCATATATTTT
cdr3_aa: CASSLAQQGENTIYF

d_call: NA
clone_size: NA
j_call: TRBJ2-7
v_call: TRBV30
cdr3_nt: TGTGCCTGGAGGGACGGACAGCCGGCTAGCTACGAGCAGTACTTC
cdr3_aa: CAWRDGQPASYEQYF

d_call: NA
clone_size: NA
j_call: TRBJ1-3
v_call: TRBV11-2
cdr3_nt: TGTGCCAGCAGCTTAGGGACACTTCACTCTGGAAACACCATATATTTT
cdr3_aa: CASSLGTLHSGNTIYF

d_call: NA
clone_size: many
j_call: TRBJ1-5
v_call: TRBV29-1
cdr3_nt: TGCAGCGTTGAATTGTCAGGGGATCAGCCCCAGCATTTT
cdr3_aa: CSVELSGDQPQHF

d_call: NA
clone_size: NA
j_call: TRBJ1-2
v_call: TRBV12-3/TRBV12-4
cdr3_nt: TGTGCCAGCGGACAGAGCTATGGCTACACCTTC
cdr3_aa: CASGQSYGYTF

d_call: NA
clone_size: NA
j_call: TRBJ1-4
v_call: TRBV27
cdr3_nt: TGTGCCAGCAGTTGGTCCTCAGGTGAAAAACTGTTTTTT
cdr3_aa: CASSWSSGEKLFF

d_call: NA
clone_size: NA
j_call: TRBJ1-4
v_call: TRBV5-1
cdr3_nt: TGCGCCAGCAGCTCCTCAGGGGTGCCAACTAATGAAAAACTGTTTTTT
cdr3_aa: CASSSSGVPTNEKLFF

d_call: NA
clone_size: NA
j_call: TRBJ1-5
v_call: TRBV7-9
cdr3_nt: TGTGCCAGCAGCTTATCTTATAGCAATCAGCCCCAGCATTTT
cdr3_aa: CASSLSYSNQPQHF

d_call: TRBD1
clone_size: NA
j_call: TRBJ1-5
v_call: TRBV5-1
cdr3_nt: TGCGCCAGCAGCTTGACAGGGGGGCATCAGCCCCAGCATTTT
cdr3_aa: CASSLTGGHQPQHF

d_call: TRBD1
clone_size: NA
j_call: TRBJ2-6
v_call: TRBV4-1
cdr3_nt: TGCGCCAGCAGCTCCCGACAGGGGAAGTCTGGGGCCAACGTCCTGACTTTC
cdr3_aa: CASSSRQGKSGANVLTF

d_call: NA
clone_size: many
j_call: TRBJ1-2
v_call: TRBV30
cdr3_nt: TGTGCCTGGAGTGAAGATCGGGGAGGCTACACCTTC
cdr3_aa: CAWSEDRGGYTF

d_call: NA
clone_size: once
j_call: TRBJ2-3
v_call: TRBV5-1
cdr3_nt: TGCGCCAGCAGCTTGATGACTAGTGAGGGCACAGATACGCAGTATTTT
cdr3_aa: CASSLMTSEGTDTQYF

d_call: NA
clone_size: NA
j_call: TRBJ2-7
v_call: TRBV5-1
cdr3_nt: TGCGCCAGCAGCTATCGAGGTCCGACCTACGAGCAGTACTTC
cdr3_aa: CASSYRGPTYEQYF

d_call: TRBD1
clone_size: once
j_call: TRBJ1-6
v_call: TRBV27
cdr3_nt: TGTGCCAGCAGTTTATTAGGACAGGGGATCAGGACACCCCTCCACTTT
cdr3_aa: CASSLLGQGIRTPLHF

d_call: TRBD1
clone_size: NA
j_call: TRBJ1-1
v_call: TRBV4-2
cdr3_nt: TGTGCCAGCAGAATGACAGGGGCAAGTGAAGCTTTCTTT
cdr3_aa: CASRMTGASEAFF

d_call: NA
clone_size: NA
j_call: TRBJ2-3
v_call: TRBV4-1
cdr3_nt: TGCGCCAGCAGCCAAGATAAGGGAGTTCTGGATACGCAGTATTTT
cdr3_aa: CASSQDKGVLDTQYF

d_call: NA
clone_size: once
j_call: TRBJ1-3
v_call: TRBV10-2
cdr3_nt: TGCGCCAGCGTCCCTTGCCGTCGGGGCACCATATATTTT
cdr3_aa: CASVPCRRGTIYF

d_call: TRBD2
clone_size: NA
j_call: TRBJ2-1
v_call: TRBV9
cdr3_nt: TGTGCCAGCAGCCTTCCCCGTGATGGGAGGGCCGGTAATGAGCAGTTCTTC
cdr3_aa: CASSLPRDGRAGNEQFF

d_call: NA
clone_size: NA
j_call: TRBJ2-7
v_call: TRBV12-3/TRBV12-4
cdr3_nt: TGTGCCAGCAGCCGAGACAGGAGCGAGCAGTACTTC
cdr3_aa: CASSRDRSEQYF

d_call: TRBD2
clone_size: once
j_call: TRBJ2-1
v_call: TRBV3-1/TRBV3-2
cdr3_nt: TGTGCCAGCAGCCAAGACGGGAGGGGCAATGAGCAGTTCTTC
cdr3_aa: CASSQDGRGNEQFF

d_call: NA
clone_size: NA
j_call: TRBJ2-1
v_call: TRBV19
cdr3_nt: TGTGCCAGTAGTACTTCAGGGCTCGATTACAATGAGCAGTTCTTC
cdr3_aa: CASSTSGLDYNEQFF

d_call: NA
clone_size: NA
j_call: TRBJ1-4
v_call: TRBV5-1
cdr3_nt: TGCGCCAGCAGCGTGACAGTCGAGTCTGAAAAACTGTTTTTT
cdr3_aa: CASSVTVESEKLFF

d_call: NA
clone_size: NA
j_call: TRBJ2-7
v_call: TRBV5-1
cdr3_nt: TGCGCCAGCAGCTTGACCAGGGACGAGCAGTACTTC
cdr3_aa: CASSLTRDEQYF

d_call: NA
clone_size: NA
j_call: TRBJ2-1
v_call: TRBV14
cdr3_nt: TGTGCCAGCAGCCAGGACATCGGACATATCTACAATGAGCAGTTCTTC
cdr3_aa: CASSQDIGHIYNEQFF

d_call: NA
clone_size: once
j_call: TRBJ2-1
v_call: TRBV1
cdr3_nt: TGCACCAGACCCGGGAGGCATGAGCAGTTCTTC
cdr3_aa: CTRPGRHEQFF